Listed below are T cell receptor beta chains from one sample, sequenced in a study of shared clonotypes between healthy human individuals. Only in-frame clones appear in the TCRdb table, and some are missing; sequencing was by immunoSEQ multiplex PCR. The data contain about 2,500,000 clones, 85% to 95% of them singletons. Sequences were obtained from naive CD4+ T cells sorted from blood. These receptors originate from a man aged 18-30 years in good health. The CDR3 runs from the conserved cysteine through the conserved F or W. The order of the fields is J gene, CDR3 length, V gene, D gene, clone size, CDR3 protein, CDR3 DNA. D genes are given only for firm matches. A row's size may be missing; if present it is once, few, many or a size class.

j_gene: TRBJ2-2
len: 15
v_gene: TRBV6-6
d_gene: TRBD1
abundance: .
CDR3aa: CASSWGQGRTGELFF
CDR3nt: TGTGCCAGCAGTTGGGGACAGGGACGCACCGGGGAGCTGTTTTTT

j_gene: TRBJ2-2
len: 16
v_gene: TRBV5-6
d_gene: .
abundance: .
CDR3aa: CASSPGGPRAVGELFF
CDR3nt: TGTGCCAGCAGCCCCGGGGGCCCTCGGGCGGTCGGGGAGCTGTTTTTT

j_gene: TRBJ1-2
len: 12
v_gene: TRBV2
d_gene: .
abundance: .
CDR3aa: CATRWGGEGYTF
CDR3nt: TGTGCCACCCGTTGGGGGGGCGAGGGCTACACCTTC

j_gene: TRBJ2-2
len: 14
v_gene: TRBV5-6
d_gene: .
abundance: .
CDR3aa: CASSLPLNTGELFF
CDR3nt: TGTGCCAGCAGCTTGCCACTCAACACCGGGGAGCTGTTTTTT

j_gene: TRBJ2-7
len: 14
v_gene: TRBV30
d_gene: TRBD2
abundance: .
CDR3aa: CASGGTSGRHEQYF
CDR3nt: TGTGCCTCGGGCGGGACTAGCGGGAGACACGAGCAGTACTTC

j_gene: TRBJ2-2
len: 17
v_gene: TRBV6-4
d_gene: .
abundance: .
CDR3aa: CASSATRQVPGGWELFF
CDR3nt: TGTGCCAGCAGTGCCACCCGACAGGTCCCTGGGGGGTGGGAGCTGTTTTTT

j_gene: TRBJ2-2
len: 14
v_gene: TRBV5-1
d_gene: .
abundance: .
CDR3aa: CASSFGKNTGELFF
CDR3nt: TGCGCCAGCAGCTTCGGCAAGAACACCGGGGAGCTGTTTTTT

j_gene: TRBJ2-2
len: 13
v_gene: TRBV9
d_gene: .
abundance: .
CDR3aa: CASSVDLDGELFF
CDR3nt: TGTGCCAGCAGCGTAGATCTTGACGGGGAGCTGTTTTTT

j_gene: TRBJ1-6
len: 16
v_gene: TRBV7-9
d_gene: .
abundance: .
CDR3aa: CASSFQGSSYNSPLHF
CDR3nt: TGTGCCAGCAGCTTTCAGGGAAGCTCCTATAATTCACCCCTCCACTTT

j_gene: TRBJ2-7
len: 15
v_gene: TRBV6-5
d_gene: TRBD1
abundance: .
CDR3aa: CASSRREGQLYEQYF
CDR3nt: TGTGCCAGCAGTCGGCGCGAGGGACAGCTCTACGAGCAGTACTTC

j_gene: TRBJ2-7
len: 15
v_gene: TRBV7-2
d_gene: TRBD1
abundance: .
CDR3aa: CASSLAPTGAYEQYF
CDR3nt: TGTGCCAGCAGCTTAGCCCCGACAGGGGCCTACGAGCAGTACTTC

j_gene: TRBJ2-7
len: 14
v_gene: TRBV7-2
d_gene: TRBD1
abundance: .
CDR3aa: CASSLGRGLYEQYF
CDR3nt: TGTGCCAGCAGCTTAGGCAGGGGGTTATACGAGCAGTACTTC

j_gene: TRBJ2-7
len: 16
v_gene: TRBV7-2
d_gene: .
abundance: .
CDR3aa: CASSLDMALSSYEQYF
CDR3nt: TGTGCCAGCAGCTTAGATATGGCGTTGAGCTCCTACGAGCAGTACTTC

j_gene: TRBJ2-1
len: 15
v_gene: TRBV6-5
d_gene: .
abundance: .
CDR3aa: CASSKGQGLGNEQFF
CDR3nt: TGTGCCAGCTCAAAGGGGCAGGGATTAGGAAATGAGCAGTTCTTC

j_gene: TRBJ2-1
len: 15
v_gene: TRBV5-4
d_gene: TRBD1
abundance: .
CDR3aa: CASSSFGQGRNEQFF
CDR3nt: TGTGCCAGCAGCTCCTTCGGACAGGGGAGGAATGAGCAGTTCTTC

j_gene: TRBJ2-2
len: 15
v_gene: TRBV28
d_gene: TRBD1
abundance: .
CDR3aa: CASRKTGGSTGELFF
CDR3nt: TGTGCCAGCAGGAAAACAGGGGGGTCCACCGGGGAGCTGTTTTTT

j_gene: TRBJ2-7
len: 16
v_gene: TRBV7-9
d_gene: TRBD1
abundance: .
CDR3aa: CASSLDWGQGSYEQYF
CDR3nt: TGTGCCAGCAGCTTAGATTGGGGACAGGGCTCCTACGAGCAGTACTTC

j_gene: TRBJ2-7
len: 12
v_gene: TRBV2
d_gene: .
abundance: once
CDR3aa: CASSRARGEQYF
CDR3nt: TGTGCCAGCAGCAGGGCCCGCGGGGAGCAGTACTTC